A selection of T cell receptor beta chains follows, all from one sample in a study of blood T cell repertoires in COVID-19. TCRdb's table, derived via immunoSEQ multiplex PCR, lists solely in-frame clones and lacks some. This sample carries roughly 220,000 clones, 82% of them seen once, and the ten largest clones take 8% to 10%. The sequencing sample was made of peripheral blood. The receptors were sampled from a woman older than 75 with COVID-19, enrolled during active disease. The CDR3 runs from the conserved cysteine through the conserved F or W. Fields, in order: J gene, D gene, clone size, V gene, CDR3 DNA, CDR3 protein. D genes are given only for firm matches. Only part of the rows carry a size: once, few, many, or a class if the clone is expanded.

j_call: TRBJ1-2
d_call: -
clone_size: once
v_call: TRBV6-5
cdr3_nt: TGTGCCAGCAAGGAGGGTTACTATGGCTACACCTTC
cdr3_aa: CASKEGYYGYTF

j_call: TRBJ1-2
d_call: -
clone_size: few
v_call: TRBV19
cdr3_nt: TGTGCCAGTAGAAGAACCAAGCACTATGGCTACACCTTC
cdr3_aa: CASRRTKHYGYTF

j_call: TRBJ1-1
d_call: TRBD1
clone_size: -
v_call: TRBV3-1/TRBV3-2
cdr3_nt: TGTGCCAGCAGCAACAGGGGTGGGGGCACTGAAGCTTTCTTT
cdr3_aa: CASSNRGGGTEAFF

j_call: TRBJ1-2
d_call: TRBD1
clone_size: -
v_call: TRBV5-1
cdr3_nt: TGCGCCAGCAGCTGGGGGACAGGGCTTAACTATGGCTACACCTTC
cdr3_aa: CASSWGTGLNYGYTF

j_call: TRBJ1-2
d_call: TRBD1
clone_size: -
v_call: TRBV5-1
cdr3_nt: TGCGCCAGCAGCTTGGCGCCATCGGGACAGGGGTTGGGCTACACCTTC
cdr3_aa: CASSLAPSGQGLGYTF

j_call: TRBJ1-1
d_call: TRBD1
clone_size: -
v_call: TRBV10-3
cdr3_nt: TGTGCCATCAGTTCACAGGGGGACACTGAAGCTTTCTTT
cdr3_aa: CAISSQGDTEAFF

j_call: TRBJ1-2
d_call: TRBD1
clone_size: -
v_call: TRBV5-1
cdr3_nt: TGCGCCAGCTCCCCGGGCGACAGGGTCTATGGCTACACCTTC
cdr3_aa: CASSPGDRVYGYTF

j_call: TRBJ2-2
d_call: -
clone_size: -
v_call: TRBV6-5
cdr3_nt: TGTGCCAGCAGTTACCTGCTAGCCGGGCACATGGGGGAGCTGTTTTTT
cdr3_aa: CASSYLLAGHMGELFF

j_call: TRBJ2-7
d_call: -
clone_size: -
v_call: TRBV7-8
cdr3_nt: TGTGCCAGCAACTTAGGGGGGCAAGGGACAAATTTCCACGAGCAGTACTTC
cdr3_aa: CASNLGGQGTNFHEQYF

j_call: TRBJ2-2
d_call: -
clone_size: -
v_call: TRBV5-1
cdr3_nt: TGCGCCAGCAGCTCCTTAGCGAAACCGAACACCGGGGAGCTGTTTTTT
cdr3_aa: CASSSLAKPNTGELFF

j_call: TRBJ2-3
d_call: TRBD2
clone_size: -
v_call: TRBV7-3
cdr3_nt: TGTGCCAGCAGCTTTGAGGGCGGGAGCTCCACAGATACGCAGTATTTT
cdr3_aa: CASSFEGGSSTDTQYF

j_call: TRBJ1-1
d_call: -
clone_size: -
v_call: TRBV7-9
cdr3_nt: TGTGCCAGCAGCCACCTCAGGCAGGGCGCTGAAGCTTTCTTT
cdr3_aa: CASSHLRQGAEAFF

j_call: TRBJ2-2
d_call: TRBD1
clone_size: -
v_call: TRBV11-1
cdr3_nt: TGTGCCAGCAGCCAAAGGACAGGGGAAGCCGGGGAGCTGTTTTTT
cdr3_aa: CASSQRTGEAGELFF

j_call: TRBJ2-5
d_call: TRBD2
clone_size: -
v_call: TRBV3-1/TRBV3-2
cdr3_nt: TGTGCCAGCAGCCAAGGGGGAGCGGGGCAAGAGACCCAGTACTTC
cdr3_aa: CASSQGGAGQETQYF

j_call: TRBJ2-2
d_call: TRBD2
clone_size: -
v_call: TRBV18
cdr3_nt: TGTGCCAGCTCGCACTCTAGCGGGGGCGACACCGGGGAGCTGTTTTTT
cdr3_aa: CASSHSSGGDTGELFF

j_call: TRBJ1-2
d_call: TRBD1
clone_size: -
v_call: TRBV28
cdr3_nt: TGTGCCAGCAGTATGGGGACAGGGCTTAACTATGGCTACACCTTC
cdr3_aa: CASSMGTGLNYGYTF

j_call: TRBJ2-3
d_call: -
clone_size: once
v_call: TRBV30
cdr3_nt: TGTGCCTGGAGTCTGGGCGGGAACACAGATACGCAGTATTTT
cdr3_aa: CAWSLGGNTDTQYF

j_call: TRBJ1-2
d_call: TRBD1
clone_size: few
v_call: TRBV4-2
cdr3_nt: TGTGCCAGCAGCCAAGATGAGGGGGCCAGCTATGGCTACACCTTC
cdr3_aa: CASSQDEGASYGYTF

j_call: TRBJ1-1
d_call: -
clone_size: few
v_call: TRBV5-1
cdr3_nt: TGCGCCAGCAGCTTAACCACGGGGGGGACTGAAGCTTTCTTT
cdr3_aa: CASSLTTGGTEAFF

j_call: TRBJ2-5
d_call: TRBD1
clone_size: -
v_call: TRBV6-5
cdr3_nt: TGTGCCAGCATCCGGGACAGGGGCGAGACCCAGTACTTC
cdr3_aa: CASIRDRGETQYF

j_call: TRBJ1-2
d_call: TRBD1
clone_size: -
v_call: TRBV9
cdr3_nt: TGTGCCAGCAGCACCACCGGGACAGGGGGCGATGGCTACACCTTC
cdr3_aa: CASSTTGTGGDGYTF

j_call: TRBJ1-2
d_call: -
clone_size: -
v_call: TRBV6-4
cdr3_nt: TGTGCCAGCAGTCGATCCGGGTATGGGAACTATGGCTACACCTTC
cdr3_aa: CASSRSGYGNYGYTF

j_call: TRBJ2-5
d_call: TRBD2
clone_size: once
v_call: TRBV9
cdr3_nt: TGTGCCAGCAGCGTCGGGGGGCAAGAGACCCAGTACTTC
cdr3_aa: CASSVGGQETQYF

j_call: TRBJ2-3
d_call: TRBD2
clone_size: once
v_call: TRBV6-6
cdr3_nt: TGTGCCAGCAGTTGGGCTTCGGCGGGGGGGTCAGATACGCAGTATTTT
cdr3_aa: CASSWASAGGSDTQYF

j_call: TRBJ2-7
d_call: TRBD1
clone_size: -
v_call: TRBV7-2
cdr3_nt: TGTGCCAGCAGCATGGGACAGGGATTACTCTACGAGCAGTACTTC
cdr3_aa: CASSMGQGLLYEQYF

j_call: TRBJ2-1
d_call: TRBD2
clone_size: -
v_call: TRBV7-3
cdr3_nt: TGTGCCAGCAGCTTCGTCGGCGGGAGAAGTAATGAGCAGTTCTTC
cdr3_aa: CASSFVGGRSNEQFF

j_call: TRBJ1-4
d_call: TRBD1
clone_size: -
v_call: TRBV7-3
cdr3_nt: TGTGCCAGCAGCGCAACCGGGACAGGGCTAGAAAAACTGTTTTTT
cdr3_aa: CASSATGTGLEKLFF

j_call: TRBJ2-1
d_call: -
clone_size: -
v_call: TRBV7-3
cdr3_nt: TGTGCCAGCAGCTTAACGCAGACGGGTGAGCAGTTCTTC
cdr3_aa: CASSLTQTGEQFF

j_call: TRBJ2-5
d_call: TRBD1
clone_size: -
v_call: TRBV3-1/TRBV3-2
cdr3_nt: TGTGCCAGCACCCGGGGGACAGGGGGCATGGAGACCCAGTACTTC
cdr3_aa: CASTRGTGGMETQYF

j_call: TRBJ2-1
d_call: TRBD2
clone_size: -
v_call: TRBV27
cdr3_nt: TGTGCCAGCAGCCCCCAATCTCTAGCGGCAGAGAACAATGAGCAGTTCTTC
cdr3_aa: CASSPQSLAAENNEQFF

j_call: TRBJ1-5
d_call: -
clone_size: -
v_call: TRBV7-8
cdr3_nt: TGTGCCAGCAGCTTAAGAGGTCGACAGCCCCAGCATTTT
cdr3_aa: CASSLRGRQPQHF

j_call: TRBJ1-2
d_call: -
clone_size: once
v_call: TRBV15
cdr3_nt: TGTGCCACCAGCAGAGATTCCCTATATGGCTACACCTTC
cdr3_aa: CATSRDSLYGYTF

j_call: TRBJ1-5
d_call: -
clone_size: -
v_call: TRBV30
cdr3_nt: TGTGCCTGGAACCCCTATCGAGATCAGCCCCAGCATTTT
cdr3_aa: CAWNPYRDQPQHF

j_call: TRBJ1-4
d_call: -
clone_size: -
v_call: TRBV3-1/TRBV3-2
cdr3_nt: TGTGCCAGCAGCCCCCGAGGTCTTAATGAAAAACTGTTTTTT
cdr3_aa: CASSPRGLNEKLFF

j_call: TRBJ1-1
d_call: -
clone_size: -
v_call: TRBV11-2
cdr3_nt: TGTGCCAGCAGCCCCTCCCGAACAGGGTCGAACACTGAAGCTTTCTTT
cdr3_aa: CASSPSRTGSNTEAFF

j_call: TRBJ2-7
d_call: -
clone_size: once
v_call: TRBV6-5
cdr3_nt: TGTGCCAGCAGTTACCGGACAAGGGAATACGAGCAGTACTTC
cdr3_aa: CASSYRTREYEQYF

j_call: TRBJ2-3
d_call: -
clone_size: once
v_call: TRBV30
cdr3_nt: TGTGCCTGGAGTTACAGGGAGATGGATACGCAGTATTTT
cdr3_aa: CAWSYREMDTQYF

j_call: TRBJ2-3
d_call: TRBD2
clone_size: -
v_call: TRBV5-8
cdr3_nt: TGTGCCACTCTCGGGGCTAGCGGGGACTACCGCACAGATACGCAGTATTTT
cdr3_aa: CATLGASGDYRTDTQYF

j_call: TRBJ2-5
d_call: TRBD2
clone_size: -
v_call: TRBV7-2
cdr3_nt: TGTGCCAGCAGCTTAGCGGTCGGGGGGGCCGGAGAGACCCAGTACTTC
cdr3_aa: CASSLAVGGAGETQYF

j_call: TRBJ1-1
d_call: TRBD1
clone_size: -
v_call: TRBV6-2/TRBV6-3
cdr3_nt: TGTGCCAGCAGCCCGACAGGGCAGGGCATGAACACTGAAGCTTTCTTT
cdr3_aa: CASSPTGQGMNTEAFF

j_call: TRBJ1-1
d_call: -
clone_size: -
v_call: TRBV5-1
cdr3_nt: TGCGCCAGCAGAAGAAGGGAAAAAGGGGACACTGAAGCTTTCTTT
cdr3_aa: CASRRREKGDTEAFF